Shown below are 7 T cell receptor beta chains from a single sample sequenced in a study of patients and donors after allogeneic stem cell transplantation. TCRdb re-derived calls from the RT-PCR reads in MiXCR, one entry per CDR3 protein. The sample shows about a million distinct CDR3 sequences, around 17% of them seen only once. Sequencing was performed on blood, either unsorted or a sorted T cell fraction (not recorded which). The receptors here all came from a human donor who was either an allogeneic HSCT recipient or a stem cell or donor lymphocyte infusion donor (not recorded which). It is not recorded whose cells these are; they may come from a transplant donor.

The rearrangement joins TRBV20-1 to TRBJ1-2; 8 nucleotides agree with TRBD1. This CDR3 is built from 13 residues. Germline V gives CDR1 DFQATT, CDR2 SNEGSKA (reference sequence). After removal of 3 bases from V and 8 bases from J, the junction contained 8 bases not matched to a gene. CDR3 loop: CSASSQGARGYTF. The CDR3 DNA reads TGCAGTGCTAGCTCCCAGGGGGCACGAGGCTACACCTTC.

The chain joins TRBV6-1 to TRBJ2-7; 13 bases line up with TRBD2. CDR3 length: 16 residues. V lost 5 bases to trimming and J lost 3 bases; unmatched junction nucleotides: 7. Germline assignment: CDR1 MNHNS and CDR2 SASEGT. CDR3: CASSPTSGGAFYEQYF. The CDR3 coding sequence is TGTGCCAGCAGTCCTACTAGCGGGGGGGCCTTCTACGAGCAGTACTTC.

The chain is built from TRBV4-3 and TRBJ2-5, with D perhaps TRBD1 or TRBD2 (5 bases each). This CDR3 is built from 14 residues. Germline V gene sequence: CDR1 LGHNA, CDR2 YSLEER. The germline V and J ends were trimmed by 5 bases and 5 bases, with 15 bases remaining between them. The CDR3 DNA follows: TGCGCCAGCAGCAACGAGGGGCCGGGGGAGACCCAGTACTTC. This translates into CASSNEGPGETQYF.

This clonotype was seen a handful of times. The chain is built from TRBV9 and TRBJ2-1; D tentatively fits TRBD1 or TRBD2 (7 bases each). CDR3 length: 15 amino acids. Germline V CDR1 and CDR2: SGDLS, YYNGEE. The V end lost 6 bases, the J end lost 6 bases, and 19 bases lay between the germline ends. CDR3 sequence (DNA): TGTGCCAGCACCCCAGGGGGGGGTCGGGCCAATGAGCAGTTCTTC. Amino acid sequence: CASTPGGGRANEQFF.

Only a few counts were recorded for this clonotype. This sequence joins TRBV2 and TRBJ2-7; the match to TRBD2 covers 8 bases. This CDR3 contains 15 residues. CDR1 SNHLY and CDR2 FYNNEI come from the germline V gene. With V trimmed by 6 bases and J by 7 bases, 14 bases remained unmatched. Here the CDR3 DNA reads TGTGCCAGCAGCTCACAAGGGATCTCGGGGGGGGAGCAGTACTTC. This gives the protein CASSSQGISGGEQYF.

This clonotype was counted a few times. The CDR3 protein is CSVGVVGVHGYTF. The CDR3 nucleotides read TGCAGCGTTGGTGTTGTCGGGGTTCATGGCTACACCTTC. The chain is built from TRBV29-1 and TRBJ1-2, with D unclear. The CDR3 covers 13 residues. Looked up from germline, CDR1 is SQVTM and CDR2 is ANQGSEA. V was pared by 4 bases and J by 6 bases, with 15 bases between.

This clonotype was counted only a few times. V usage is TRBV4-3 and J usage is TRBJ2-2, with a tentative D call TRBD1 (6 bases). Trimming took off 3 bases at V and 1 base at J, with 15 bases between the two ends. This CDR3 comprises 17 residues. Germline values: CDR1 LGHNA, CDR2 YSLEER. Here the CDR3 reads CASSHFTGTKNTGELFF. CDR3 bases: TGCGCCAGCAGCCATTTTACCGGGACAAAGAACACCGGGGAGCTGTTTTTT.